This T cell receptor (beta chain) comes out of a study of blood T cell repertoires in COVID-19. The germline gives CDR1 LNHDA, CDR2 SQIVND (reference sequence). This CDR3 has 13 residues. Unmatched junction bases numbered 2, after V lost 3 bases and J lost 7 bases. As originally analysed: Nucleated cell number was recorded as an estimate derived from reference gene primer amplification. Libraries were prepared by immunoSEQ multiplex PCR; TCRdb keeps only in-frame clonotypes and omits some of them. D and trimming were read from the DNA, whereas the V and J calls and clone size are those reported in that table. Of 300,000 to 400,000 clones listed, around 89% are singletons. Residents of about two dozen US areas, aged about 18 to 95 years, made up the participants. Categorization into cohorts depended on clinical history that participants reported.

The clonotype was recovered from a woman in her thirties with acute COVID-19. The chain couples TRBV19 to TRBJ2-1, with TRBD2 identical over 8 bases. Sequenced: PBMCs or T cells enriched from blood (not recorded which). CDR3 amino acids: CASSILAGNEQFF. DNA of the CDR3: TGTGCCAGTAGTATCCTAGCGGGTAATGAGCAGTTCTTC.